These 19 T cell receptor beta chains were all obtained from the same sample, sequenced in a study of T cell repertoires in ileal Crohn's disease. The time point here: inflamed ileum from the surgical specimen. Repertoires were generated with immunoSEQ multiplex PCR, while TCRdb's copy carries only in-frame clones and drops some. The sample lists some 17,000 clones, 70% to 80% occurring once. The material sequenced was ileal tissue. Receptor source: an adult with Crohn's disease.

This clone showed up just once. J is TRBJ1-1 and V is TRBV6-6, with 7 positions matching TRBD1. This CDR3 region has 13 residues. CDR1 and CDR2 from the germline V gene are MNHNY and SVGAGI (reference sequence). The V segment lost 7 bases and the J segment 4 bases; nucleotides outside the gene matches: 6. CDR3 sequence reads: CASTLRGPTEAFF. CDR3 nucleotides: TGTGCCAGCACTCTAAGGGGGCCCACTGAAGCTTTCTTT.

The chain joins TRBV19 to TRBJ2-1; unclear D gene. V lost 8 bases, J lost 5 bases, and 19 bases lay in between. Germline V gives CDR1 LNHDA, CDR2 SQIVND (reference sequence). There are 15 residues in the CDR3. CDR3 in DNA: TGTGCCAGTCAAAGAGAGATGCCTCCCAACAATGAGCAGTTCTTC. It specifies CASQREMPPNNEQFF.

This clone was detected only once. The rearrangement joins TRBV4-1 to TRBJ2-5; D possibly corresponds to TRBD2 (5 bases). Looked up from germline, CDR1 is MGHRA and CDR2 is YSYEKL. Deletions cut 1 base from V and 2 bases from J, with 5 bases between. The CDR3 extends over 13 amino acids. CDR3 region: CASSQGTQETQYF. CDR3 DNA sequence: TGCGCCAGCAGCCAAGGGACTCAAGAGACCCAGTACTTC.

The chain combines TRBV5-1 with TRBJ2-1, with 10 positions matching TRBD2. CDR1 and CDR2 (germline): SGHRS, YFSETQ. This CDR3 comprises 17 residues. The V segment lost 5 bases and the J segment 1 base; nucleotides outside the gene matches: 9. CDR3 protein: CASRSSGGAQSYNEQFF. The CDR3 DNA reads as TGCGCCAGCAGATCGAGCGGGGGGGCACAATCCTACAATGAGCAGTTCTTC.

This sequence joins TRBV28 and TRBJ1-2, with TRBD1 identical over 7 bases. The CDR3 is 14 amino acids. With 5 bases clipped from V and 4 bases from J, the junction kept 7 bases outside the gene matches. Germline values: CDR1 MDHEN, CDR2 SYDVKM. CDR3 bases: TGTGCCAGCAGTCCCTCGGGACAGACCTATGGCTACACCTTC. Translated, it gives CASSPSGQTYGYTF.

This clone was picked up a small number of times. The chain employs TRBV2 and TRBJ2-1, with 7 nucleotides matching TRBD1. Germline V lookup: CDR1 SNHLY, CDR2 FYNNEI. This CDR3 is built from 11 residues. Trimming at V came to 10 bases and at J to 4 bases, leaving 1 base not matched to a gene. The CDR3 DNA follows: TGTGCCACGGGACAGTACAATGAGCAGTTCTTC. Its protein product is CATGQYNEQFF.

The DNA of the CDR3 is TGCGCCAGCAGCGGCGGGACGGCTTTAGCCTACGCGAACACCGGGGAGCTGTTTTTT. Residues: CASSGGTALAYANTGELFF. This sequence joins TRBV5-1 and TRBJ2-2; D is possibly TRBD2 (6 bases). Germline V gene data show CDR1 as SGHRS and CDR2 as YFSETQ. V lost 4 bases and J lost 0, with 22 bases in between. This CDR3 has 19 residues.

With regard to this clone: Other DNA variants within this sample encode the same CDR3. The chain recombines TRBV7-9 with TRBJ1-5, with 10 bases that match TRBD1. The CDR3 consists of 14 residues. Germline V gene lookup returns CDR1 SEHNR and CDR2 FQNEAQ (reference sequence). V shed 4 bases, J shed 6 bases, and the junction held 3 bases outside the gene matches. For the CDR3, the DNA is TGTGCCAGCAGCTCGGGACAGGGGACTCAGCCCCAGCATTTT. Amino acid sequence: CASSSGQGTQPQHF.

This sequence joins TRBV7-6 and TRBJ2-5; D not resolved. Trimming took off 5 bases at V and 2 bases at J, with 12 bases between the two ends. CDR1 and CDR2 from the germline V gene are SGHVS and FNYEAQ. The CDR3 totals 14 residues. The CDR3 reads CASSRQQSQETQYF. CDR3 DNA sequence: TGTGCCAGCAGCCGGCAGCAGTCTCAAGAGACCCAGTACTTC.

The rearrangement joins TRBV12-5 to TRBJ2-7, with unresolved D. The CDR3 runs to 14 residues. Germline V CDR1 and CDR2: LGHNT, FRNRAP. V was shortened by 3 bases and J by 0 bases, with 9 bases between the two germline ends. This CDR3 reads CASGLGGSSYEQYF. CDR3 DNA sequence: TGTGCTAGTGGTTTAGGCGGTAGCTCCTACGAGCAGTACTTC.

J is TRBJ1-6 and V is TRBV15; 7 bases agree with TRBD1. The length of the CDR3 is 14 residues. Germline-derived CDR1 and CDR2 are LNHNV and YYDKDF (reference sequence). The V and J ends lost 5 bases and 7 bases, in that order; junction bases with no gene match: 5. Here the CDR3 reads CATSPRGRNSPLHF. The DNA of the CDR3 is TGTGCCACCAGCCCCAGGGGGAGGAATTCACCCCTCCACTTT. Variable domain in full (rest from reference TRBV15 and TRBJ1-6): DAMVIQNPRYQVTQFGKPVTLSCSQTLNHNVMYWYQQKSSQAPKLLFHYYDKDFNNEADTPDNFQSRRPNTSFCFLDIRSPGLGDTAMYLCATSPRGRNSPLHFGNGTRLTVT.

This clone counts as large. The chain has TRBV7-9 and TRBJ2-1, with a possible D match to TRBD2 (6 bases). V lost 1 base to trimming and J lost 14 bases, with 18 bases between them. This CDR3 has 14 amino acids. Germline V gene lookup returns CDR1 SEHNR and CDR2 FQNEAQ (reference sequence). The CDR3 nucleotides read TGTGCCAGCAGCTTAGGGTCTTATAGCGGCCCCGAGTTCTTC. Its protein product is CASSLGSYSGPEFF.

V usage is TRBV5-8 and J usage is TRBJ2-6; D not resolved. Germline CDR1 reads SGHTS; CDR2 reads YDEGEE. The CDR3 sequence is 16 residues long. V dropped 2 bases and J dropped 4 bases, with 13 bases sitting between them. CDR3 sequence (DNA): TGTGCCAGCAGCTTCCGGGTACGGTCCGGGGCCAACGTCCTGACTTTC. Amino acid sequence: CASSFRVRSGANVLTF.

The chain links TRBV11-2 to TRBJ1-2; no firm D call. The CDR3 is 13 residues long. Trimming shortened V by 2 bases and J by 5 bases, and 9 bases separated the two germline ends. CDR1 and CDR2 (germline): SGHAT, FQNNGV. The CDR3 protein is CASSLQGIYGYTF. The CDR3 coding sequence is TGTGCCAGCAGCTTACAAGGAATTTATGGCTACACCTTC.

The chain links TRBV2 to TRBJ2-1; the D call may be TRBD1 or TRBD2 (5 bases each). V was trimmed by 9 bases and J by 2 bases, leaving 8 bases between them. The CDR3 has 12 amino acids. CDR1 and CDR2 (germline): SNHLY, FYNNEI. The CDR3 DNA is TGTGCCAGTGGGACGGCCTACAATGAGCAGTTCTTC. Its protein is CASGTAYNEQFF. Together with reference TRBV2 and TRBJ2-1, the CDR3 gives the full variable domain: EPEVTQTPSHQVTQMGQEVILRCVPISNHLYFYWYRQILGQKVEFLVSFYNNEISEKSEIFDDQFSVERPDGSNFTLKIRSTKLEDSAMYFCASGTAYNEQFFGPGTRLTVL.

The CDR3 spells CASSLDEGETQYF. The CDR3 DNA sequence: TGTGCCAGCAGTTTAGATGAGGGGGAGACCCAGTACTTC. The chain couples TRBV27 to TRBJ2-5; D assignment may be TRBD1 or TRBD2 (5 bases each). The CDR3 has 13 amino acids. The germline V and J ends were trimmed by 2 bases and 5 bases, with 9 bases remaining between them. Germline CDR1 MNHEY, CDR2 SMNVEV (reference sequence).

The gene calls are TRBV28 and TRBJ1-3, with 8 bases matching TRBD1. Per the germline V gene, CDR1 is MDHEN and CDR2 is SYDVKM. V lost 6 bases and J lost 0; bases outside the gene matches: 4. The CDR3 contains 15 residues. Here the CDR3 DNA reads TGTGCCAGCAGCCCAGGGGGCCACTCTGGAAACACCATATATTTT. The encoded protein is CASSPGGHSGNTIYF.

The chain is built from TRBV9 and TRBJ2-2; the D is unclear. The CDR3 is 12 residues long. V was trimmed by 0 bases and J by 7 bases, leaving 4 bases between them. Germline loops: CDR1 SGDLS, CDR2 YYNGEE. The CDR3 loop reads CASSVGVGELFF. CDR3 in DNA: TGTGCCAGCAGCGTAGGGGTCGGGGAGCTGTTTTTT.

DNA of the CDR3: TGTGCCAGCAGCTTAGGGAGGGATACGCAGTATTTT. It specifies CASSLGRDTQYF. V gene TRBV13 combines with J gene TRBJ2-3, with no clear D. With 0 bases removed from V and 6 bases from J, the gap between germline ends came to 4 bases. The CDR3 is 12 residues long. Germline V gives CDR1 PRHDT, CDR2 FYEKMQ (reference sequence).